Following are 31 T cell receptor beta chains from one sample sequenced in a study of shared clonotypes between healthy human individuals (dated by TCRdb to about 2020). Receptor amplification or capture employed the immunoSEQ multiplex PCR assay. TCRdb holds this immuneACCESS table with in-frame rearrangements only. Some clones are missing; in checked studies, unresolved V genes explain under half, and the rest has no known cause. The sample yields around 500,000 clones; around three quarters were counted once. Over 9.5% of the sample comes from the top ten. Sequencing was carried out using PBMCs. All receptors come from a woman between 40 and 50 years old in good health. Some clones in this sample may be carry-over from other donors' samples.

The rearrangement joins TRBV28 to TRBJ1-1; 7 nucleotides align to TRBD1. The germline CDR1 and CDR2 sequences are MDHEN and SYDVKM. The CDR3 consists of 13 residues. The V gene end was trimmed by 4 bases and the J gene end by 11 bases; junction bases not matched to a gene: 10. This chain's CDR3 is CASSSSDRPYAFF. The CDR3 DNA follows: TGTGCCAGCAGTTCCTCGGACAGGCCGTATGCTTTCTTT.

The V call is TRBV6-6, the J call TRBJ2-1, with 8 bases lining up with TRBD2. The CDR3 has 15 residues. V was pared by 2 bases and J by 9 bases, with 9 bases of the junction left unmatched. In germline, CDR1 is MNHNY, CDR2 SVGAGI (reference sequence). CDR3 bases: TGTGCCAGCAGTTACCTCCAGCGGGAGCAGTTTGAGCAGTTCTTC. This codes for CASSYLQREQFEQFF.

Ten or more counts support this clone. The CDR3 loop reads CAWSLPVSKAFF. DNA for the CDR3: TGTGCCTGGAGTCTCCCTGTGTCGAAAGCTTTCTTT. The chain employs TRBV30 and TRBJ1-1, with unresolved D. The length of the CDR3 is 12 residues. V lost 2 bases and J lost 9, with 13 bases in between. Germline V gives CDR1 GTSNPN, CDR2 SVGIG (reference sequence).

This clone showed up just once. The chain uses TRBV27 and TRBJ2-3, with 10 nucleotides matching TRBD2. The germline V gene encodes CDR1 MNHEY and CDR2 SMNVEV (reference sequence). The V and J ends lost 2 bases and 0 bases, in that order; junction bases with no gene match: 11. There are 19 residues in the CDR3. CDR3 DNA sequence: TGTGCCAGCAGTTTAGGGCTAGCGGGAGAGTTTTCTAGCACAGATACGCAGTATTTT. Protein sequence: CASSLGLAGEFSSTDTQYF.

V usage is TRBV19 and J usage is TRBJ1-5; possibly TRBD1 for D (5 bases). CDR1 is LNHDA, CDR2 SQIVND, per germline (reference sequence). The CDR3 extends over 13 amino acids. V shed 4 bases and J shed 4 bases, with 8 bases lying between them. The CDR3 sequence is CASSTTGNQPQHF. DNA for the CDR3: TGTGCCAGTAGTACCACAGGAAATCAGCCCCAGCATTTT. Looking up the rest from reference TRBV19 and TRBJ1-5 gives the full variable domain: DGGITQSPKYLFRKEGQNVTLSCEQNLNHDAMYWYRQDPGQGLRLIYYSQIVNDFQKGDIAEGYSVSREKKESFPLTVTSAQKNPTAFYLCASSTTGNQPQHFGDGTRLSIL.

The CDR3 loop is CASRETGNTEAFF. In nucleotides, the CDR3 is TGTGCCAGTAGAGAGACAGGGAACACTGAAGCTTTCTTT. This chain joins TRBV19 and TRBJ1-1; possibly TRBD1 for D (6 bases). Between the trimmed V and J ends, which lost 6 bases and 1 base, there was a span of 9 bases. This CDR3 is 13 amino acids long. The V gene's germline CDR1 is LNHDA and CDR2 SQIVND (reference sequence).

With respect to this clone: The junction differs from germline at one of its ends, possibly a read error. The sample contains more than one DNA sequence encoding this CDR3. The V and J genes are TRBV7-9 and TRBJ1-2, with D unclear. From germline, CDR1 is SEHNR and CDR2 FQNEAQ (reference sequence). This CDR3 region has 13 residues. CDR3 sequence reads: CASSKSPNYGYTF. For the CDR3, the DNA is TGTGCCAGCAGTAAATCACCTAACTATGGTTACACCTTC.

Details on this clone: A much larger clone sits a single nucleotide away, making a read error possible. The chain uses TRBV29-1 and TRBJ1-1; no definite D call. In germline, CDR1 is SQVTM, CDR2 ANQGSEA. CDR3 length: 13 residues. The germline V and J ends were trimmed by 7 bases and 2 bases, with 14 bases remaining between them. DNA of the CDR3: TGCAGCGGTCGACTCCTGGGAAACACTGAAGCTTTCTTT. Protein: CSGRLLGNTEAFF.

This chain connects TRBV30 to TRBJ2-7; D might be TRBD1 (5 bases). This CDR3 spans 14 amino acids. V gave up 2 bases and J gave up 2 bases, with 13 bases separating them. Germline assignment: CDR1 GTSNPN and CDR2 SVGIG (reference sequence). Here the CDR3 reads CAWSSGLGPYEQYF. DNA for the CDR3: TGTGCCTGGAGTTCAGGGTTAGGGCCCTACGAGCAGTACTTC.

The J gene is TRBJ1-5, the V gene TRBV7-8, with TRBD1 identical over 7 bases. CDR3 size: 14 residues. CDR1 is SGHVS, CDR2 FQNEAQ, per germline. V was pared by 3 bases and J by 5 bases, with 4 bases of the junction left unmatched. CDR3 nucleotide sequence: TGTGCCAGCAGCTTTGACAGGGACTATCAGCCCCAGCATTTT. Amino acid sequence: CASSFDRDYQPQHF.

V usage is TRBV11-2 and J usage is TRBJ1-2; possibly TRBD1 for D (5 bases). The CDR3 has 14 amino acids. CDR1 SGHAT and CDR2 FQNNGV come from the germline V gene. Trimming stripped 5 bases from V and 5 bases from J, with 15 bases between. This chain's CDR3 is CASSQEQGDYGYTF. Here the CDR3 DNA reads TGTGCCAGCAGCCAGGAGCAGGGAGATTATGGCTACACCTTC.

The CDR3 reads CATSRERRGQAFF. The CDR3 bases are TGTGCCACCAGCAGAGAGCGGAGGGGGCAGGCTTTCTTT. The rearrangement uses TRBV15 and TRBJ1-1; 7 bases line up with TRBD1. CDR3 length equals 13 residues. Germline V gene data show CDR1 as LNHNV and CDR2 as YYDKDF (reference sequence). V lost 0 bases to trimming and J lost 11 bases; unmatched junction nucleotides: 6.

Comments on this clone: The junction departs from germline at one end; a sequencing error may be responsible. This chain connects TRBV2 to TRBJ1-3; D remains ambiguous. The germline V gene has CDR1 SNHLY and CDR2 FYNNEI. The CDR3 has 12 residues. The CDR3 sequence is CASSASGNTIYF. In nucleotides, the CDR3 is TGTGCCAGTAGTGCCTCTGGAAACACCATATATTTT.

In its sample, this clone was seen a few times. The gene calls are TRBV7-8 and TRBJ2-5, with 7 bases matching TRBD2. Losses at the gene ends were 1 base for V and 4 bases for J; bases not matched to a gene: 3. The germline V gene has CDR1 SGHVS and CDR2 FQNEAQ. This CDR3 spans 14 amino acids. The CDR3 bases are TGTGCCAGCAGCTTAGAGGGCGGGAGAGAGACCCAGTACTTC. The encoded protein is CASSLEGGRETQYF. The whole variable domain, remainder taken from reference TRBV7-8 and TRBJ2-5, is GAGVSQSPRYKVAKRGQDVALRCDPISGHVSLFWYQQALGQGPEFLTYFQNEAQLDKSGLPSDRFFAERPEGSVSTLKIQRTQQEDSAVYLCASSLEGGRETQYFGPGTRLLVL.

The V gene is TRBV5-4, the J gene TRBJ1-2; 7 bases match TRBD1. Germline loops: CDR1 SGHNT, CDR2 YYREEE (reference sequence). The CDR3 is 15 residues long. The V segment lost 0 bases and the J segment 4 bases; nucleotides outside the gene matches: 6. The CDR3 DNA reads TGTGCCAGCAGCTTGGCAATGGGACAGAGCTATGGCTACACCTTC. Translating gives CASSLAMGQSYGYTF.

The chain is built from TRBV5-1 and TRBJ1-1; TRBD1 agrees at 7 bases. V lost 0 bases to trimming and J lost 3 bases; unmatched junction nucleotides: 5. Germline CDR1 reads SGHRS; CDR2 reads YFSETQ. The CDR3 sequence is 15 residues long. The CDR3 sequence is CASSLVTGLDTEAFF. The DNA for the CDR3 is TGCGCCAGCAGCTTGGTGACAGGGTTGGACACTGAAGCTTTCTTT.

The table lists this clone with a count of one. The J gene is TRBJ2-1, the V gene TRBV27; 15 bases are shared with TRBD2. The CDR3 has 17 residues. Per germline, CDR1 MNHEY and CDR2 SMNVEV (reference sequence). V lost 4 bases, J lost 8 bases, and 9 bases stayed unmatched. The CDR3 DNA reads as TGTGCCAGCAGTTCACGGACTAGCGGGAGGGCCAGGGATGAGCAGTTCTTC. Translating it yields CASSSRTSGRARDEQFF.

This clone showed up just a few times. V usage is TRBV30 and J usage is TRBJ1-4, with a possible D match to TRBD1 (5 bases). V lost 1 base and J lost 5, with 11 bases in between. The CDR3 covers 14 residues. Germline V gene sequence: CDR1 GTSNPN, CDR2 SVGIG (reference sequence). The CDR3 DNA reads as TGTGCCTGGAGTGGGGGACGGGGAAATGAAAAACTGTTTTTT. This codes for CAWSGGRGNEKLFF.

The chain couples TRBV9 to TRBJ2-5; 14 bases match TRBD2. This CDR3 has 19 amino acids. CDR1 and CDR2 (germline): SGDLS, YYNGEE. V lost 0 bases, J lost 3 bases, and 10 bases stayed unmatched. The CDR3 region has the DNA TGTGCCAGCAGCGTAGTGGGGACTAGCGGGAGAGGCGGGGAAGAGACCCAGTACTTC. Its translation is CASSVVGTSGRGGEETQYF.

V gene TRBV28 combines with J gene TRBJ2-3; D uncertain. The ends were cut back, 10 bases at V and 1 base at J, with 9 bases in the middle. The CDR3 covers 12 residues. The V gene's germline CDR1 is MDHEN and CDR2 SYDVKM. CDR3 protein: CAITEGTDTQYF. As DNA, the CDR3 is TGTGCCATCACAGAGGGCACAGATACGCAGTATTTT. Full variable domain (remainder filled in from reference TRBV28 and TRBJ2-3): DVKVTQSSRYLVKRTGEKVFLECVQDMDHENMFWYRQDPGLGLRLIYFSYDVKMKEKGDIPEGYSVSREKKERFSLILESASTNQTSMYLCAITEGTDTQYFGPGTRLTVL.

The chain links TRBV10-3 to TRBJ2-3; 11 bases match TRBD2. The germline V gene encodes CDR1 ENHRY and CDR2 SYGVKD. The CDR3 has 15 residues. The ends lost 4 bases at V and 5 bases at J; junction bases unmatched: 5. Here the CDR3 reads CAISATSGILDTQYF. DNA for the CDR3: TGTGCCATCAGTGCGACTAGCGGGATCCTAGATACGCAGTATTTT.

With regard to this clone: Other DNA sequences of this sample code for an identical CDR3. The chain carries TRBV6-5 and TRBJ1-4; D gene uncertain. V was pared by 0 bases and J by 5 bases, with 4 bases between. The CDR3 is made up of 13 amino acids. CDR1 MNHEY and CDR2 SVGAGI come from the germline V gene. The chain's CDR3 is CASSYSRNEKLFF. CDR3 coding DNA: TGTGCCAGCAGTTACTCCCGGAATGAAAAACTGTTTTTT.

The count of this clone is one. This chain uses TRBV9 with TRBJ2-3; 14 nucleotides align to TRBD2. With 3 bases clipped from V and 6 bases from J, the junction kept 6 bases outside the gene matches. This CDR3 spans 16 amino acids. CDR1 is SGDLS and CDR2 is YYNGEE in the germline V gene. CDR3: CASSGGLAGVGDTQYF. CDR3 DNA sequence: TGTGCCAGCAGCGGGGGACTAGCGGGAGTAGGGGATACGCAGTATTTT.

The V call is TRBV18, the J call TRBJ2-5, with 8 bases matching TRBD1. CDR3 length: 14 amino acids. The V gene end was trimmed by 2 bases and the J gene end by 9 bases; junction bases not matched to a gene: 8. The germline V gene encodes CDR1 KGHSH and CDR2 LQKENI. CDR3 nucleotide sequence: TGTGCCAGCTCACCAGGACAGGGAGGAGGGTCCCAGTACTTC. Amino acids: CASSPGQGGGSQYF.

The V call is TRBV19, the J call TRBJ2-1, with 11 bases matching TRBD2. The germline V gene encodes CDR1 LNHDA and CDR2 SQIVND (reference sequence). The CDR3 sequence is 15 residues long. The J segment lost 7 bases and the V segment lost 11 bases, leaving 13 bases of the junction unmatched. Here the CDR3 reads CASRTASGRFNEQFF. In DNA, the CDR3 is TGTGCCTCCCGAACCGCTAGCGGGAGGTTTAATGAGCAGTTCTTC.

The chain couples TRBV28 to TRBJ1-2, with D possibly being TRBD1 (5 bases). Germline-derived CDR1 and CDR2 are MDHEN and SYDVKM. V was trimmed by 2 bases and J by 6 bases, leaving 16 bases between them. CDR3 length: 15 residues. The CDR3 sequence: CASSLAGPPSNGYTF. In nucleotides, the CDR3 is TGTGCCAGCAGTTTAGCAGGGCCCCCTTCCAATGGCTACACCTTC.

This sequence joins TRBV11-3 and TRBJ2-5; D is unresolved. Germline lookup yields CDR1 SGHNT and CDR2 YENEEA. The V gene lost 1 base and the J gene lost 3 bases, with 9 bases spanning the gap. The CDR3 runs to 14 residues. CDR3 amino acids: CASSLADGKETQYF. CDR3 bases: TGTGCCAGCAGCTTAGCAGACGGAAAAGAGACCCAGTACTTC.

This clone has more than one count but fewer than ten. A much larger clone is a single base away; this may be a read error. The CDR3 protein is CASSATSGSTDTQYF. As DNA, the CDR3 is TGTGCCAGCAGTGCGACTAGCGGGAGCACAGATACGCAGTATTTT. This sequence joins TRBV25-1 and TRBJ2-3; 10 positions agree with TRBD2. Germline V CDR1 and CDR2: MGHDK, SYGVNS. Germline trimming cut 4 bases from V and 0 bases from J; bases unmatched to any gene: 1. This CDR3 contains 15 residues.

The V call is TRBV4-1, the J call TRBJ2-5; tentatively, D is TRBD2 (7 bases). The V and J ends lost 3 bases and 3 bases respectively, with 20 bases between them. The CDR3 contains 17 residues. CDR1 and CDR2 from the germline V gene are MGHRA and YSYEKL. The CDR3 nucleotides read TGCGCCAGCAGCCAGACCGGGGGAGGGGGGAGAGAAGAGACCCAGTACTTC. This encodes CASSQTGGGGREETQYF.

This chain's CDR3 is CASRETSGGVETQYF. CDR3 coding DNA: TGTGCCAGCAGAGAGACTAGCGGGGGGGTGGAGACCCAGTACTTC. The chain recombines TRBV7-2 with TRBJ2-5; 14 positions match TRBD2. The germline CDR1 and CDR2 sequences are SGHTA and FQGNSA. V dropped 6 bases and J dropped 5; count of bases not matched to a gene: 5. The CDR3 consists of 15 residues.

CDR3 bases: TGTGCCAGTAGCCTTCCGCACGGGACAGGGGACACCGGGGAGCTGTTTTTT. This codes for CASSLPHGTGDTGELFF. The chain combines TRBV19 with TRBJ2-2; TRBD1 aligns across 10 bases. The V segment lost 6 bases and the J segment 3 bases; nucleotides outside the gene matches: 10. CDR3 length: 17 amino acids. From germline, CDR1 is LNHDA and CDR2 SQIVND (reference sequence).